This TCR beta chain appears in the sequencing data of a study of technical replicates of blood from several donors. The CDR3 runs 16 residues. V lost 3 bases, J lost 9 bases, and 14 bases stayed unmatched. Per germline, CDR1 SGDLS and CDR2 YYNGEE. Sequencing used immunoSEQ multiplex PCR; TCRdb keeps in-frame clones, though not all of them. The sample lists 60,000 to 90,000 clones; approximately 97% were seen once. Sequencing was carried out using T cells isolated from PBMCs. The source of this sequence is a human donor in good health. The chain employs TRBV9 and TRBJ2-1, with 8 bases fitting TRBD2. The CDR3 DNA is TGTGCCAGCAGCGACTTTATAGGCGGGGGGTTTGCTGAGCAGTTCTTC. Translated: CASSDFIGGGFAEQFF.